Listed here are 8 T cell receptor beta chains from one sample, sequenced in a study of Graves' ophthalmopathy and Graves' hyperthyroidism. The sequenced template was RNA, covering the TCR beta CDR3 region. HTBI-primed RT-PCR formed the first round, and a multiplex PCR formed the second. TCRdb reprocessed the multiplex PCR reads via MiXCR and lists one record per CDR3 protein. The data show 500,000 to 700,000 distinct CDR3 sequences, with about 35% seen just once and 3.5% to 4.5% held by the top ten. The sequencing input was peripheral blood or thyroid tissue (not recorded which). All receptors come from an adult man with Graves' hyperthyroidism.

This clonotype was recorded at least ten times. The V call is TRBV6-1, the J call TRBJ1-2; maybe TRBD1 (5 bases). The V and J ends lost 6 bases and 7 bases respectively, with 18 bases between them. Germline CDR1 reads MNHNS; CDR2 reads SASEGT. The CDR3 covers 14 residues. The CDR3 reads CASRGGGRVSGYTF. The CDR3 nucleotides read TGTGCCAGCAGGGGCGGCGGCAGGGTTAGTGGCTACACCTTC.

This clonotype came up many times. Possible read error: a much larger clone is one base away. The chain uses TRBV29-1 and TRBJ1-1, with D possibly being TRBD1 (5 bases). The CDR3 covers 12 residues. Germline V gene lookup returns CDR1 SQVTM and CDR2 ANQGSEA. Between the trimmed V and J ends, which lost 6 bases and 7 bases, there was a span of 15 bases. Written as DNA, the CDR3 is TGCAGCGTCGTCCCGAGGGGCAGTGAAGCTTTCTTT. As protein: CSVVPRGSEAFF.

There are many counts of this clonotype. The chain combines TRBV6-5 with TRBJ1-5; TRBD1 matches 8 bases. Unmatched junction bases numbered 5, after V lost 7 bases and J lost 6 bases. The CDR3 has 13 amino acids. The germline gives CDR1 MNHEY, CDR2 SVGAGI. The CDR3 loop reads CASTDRASQPQHF. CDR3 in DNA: TGTGCCAGCACGGACAGGGCGTCTCAGCCCCAGCATTTT.

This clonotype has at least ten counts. In nucleotides, the CDR3 is TGCGCCAGCAGCTTGAGTAGCGGGACAGCGGCATACGAGCAGTACTTC. Protein: CASSLSSGTAAYEQYF. This chain links TRBV5-1 with TRBJ2-7; tentative D call: TRBD2 (8 bases). Germline V gives CDR1 SGHRS, CDR2 YFSETQ. This CDR3 region has 16 residues. V shed 1 base and J shed 4 bases, with 18 bases lying between them.

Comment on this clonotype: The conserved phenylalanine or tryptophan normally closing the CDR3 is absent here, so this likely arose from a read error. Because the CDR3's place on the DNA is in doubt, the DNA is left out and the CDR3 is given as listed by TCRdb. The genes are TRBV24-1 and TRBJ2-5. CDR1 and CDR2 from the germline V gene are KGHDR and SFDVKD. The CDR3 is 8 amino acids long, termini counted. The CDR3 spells CATSDFLP.

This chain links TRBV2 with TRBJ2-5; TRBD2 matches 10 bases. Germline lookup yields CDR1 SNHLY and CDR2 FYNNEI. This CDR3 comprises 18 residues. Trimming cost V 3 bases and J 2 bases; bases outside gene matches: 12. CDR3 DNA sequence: TGTGCCAGCAGTGACAAGGTCCTAGCGGGGGACCTTCAAGAGACCCAGTACTTC. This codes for CASSDKVLAGDLQETQYF.

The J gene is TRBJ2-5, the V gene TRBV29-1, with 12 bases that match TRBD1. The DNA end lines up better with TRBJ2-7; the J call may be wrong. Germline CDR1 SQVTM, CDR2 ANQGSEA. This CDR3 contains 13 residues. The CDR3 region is CSVTGQGASEQYF. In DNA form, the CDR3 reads TGCAGCGTAACGGGACAGGGGGCGTCCGAGCAGTACTTC.

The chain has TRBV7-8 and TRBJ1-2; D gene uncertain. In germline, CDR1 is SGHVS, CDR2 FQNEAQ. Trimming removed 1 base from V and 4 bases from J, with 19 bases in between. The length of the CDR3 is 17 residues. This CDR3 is CASSLERLGRPFYGYTF. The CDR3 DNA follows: TGTGCCAGCAGCTTAGAGAGGTTGGGCAGGCCCTTCTATGGCTACACCTTC. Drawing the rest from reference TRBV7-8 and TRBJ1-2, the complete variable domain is GAGVSQSPRYKVAKRGQDVALRCDPISGHVSLFWYQQALGQGPEFLTYFQNEAQLDKSGLPSDRFFAERPEGSVSTLKIQRTQQEDSAVYLCASSLERLGRPFYGYTFGSGTRLTVV.